These 11 T cell receptor beta chains came from one sample sequenced in a study of blood T cell repertoires in COVID-19. The repertoire was sequenced with immunoSEQ multiplex PCR; TCRdb's copy has only in-frame clones and lacks some. The sample has tens of thousands of clones, 75% to 90% seen once; the top ten hold more than 15%. The material sequenced was peripheral blood. The receptors were sampled from a woman older than 75 with active or convalescent COVID-19.

The chain links TRBV9 to TRBJ2-7, with 7 positions matching TRBD1. The V gene's germline CDR1 is SGDLS and CDR2 YYNGEE. V shed 4 bases and J 1 base; nucleotides not matched to a gene: 8. The CDR3 is 15 residues long. The DNA for the CDR3 is TGTGCCAGCAGCCCCAGACAGGGAGAGTCCTACGAGCAGTACTTC. This gives the protein CASSPRQGESYEQYF.

This clone showed up just once. The genes are TRBV9 and TRBJ2-6; D possibly corresponds to TRBD2 (6 bases). This CDR3 region has 16 residues. Trimming took 4 bases from V and 0 from J, leaving 11 bases between them. Germline CDR1 SGDLS, CDR2 YYNGEE. As DNA, the CDR3 is TGTGCCAGCAGCACTCAGGGAGGCTCTGGGGCCAACGTCCTGACTTTC. The encoded protein is CASSTQGGSGANVLTF.

This chain links TRBV19 with TRBJ1-2, with TRBD1 identical over 8 bases. Trimming cost V 10 bases and J 7 bases; bases outside gene matches: 14. The CDR3 sequence is 14 residues long. Per germline, CDR1 LNHDA and CDR2 SQIVND (reference sequence). The CDR3: CATSPLLTGGGYTF. The DNA of the CDR3 is TGTGCCACCTCCCCCCTCCTTACAGGGGGTGGCTACACCTTC.

The chain joins TRBV7-2 to TRBJ2-1; the match to TRBD2 covers 9 bases. CDR3 length: 17 amino acids. From germline, CDR1 is SGHTA and CDR2 FQGNSA. After removal of 5 bases from V and 1 base from J, the junction contained 9 bases not matched to a gene. CDR3 region: CASSHRASGKSYNEQFF. DNA for the CDR3: TGTGCCAGCAGCCATAGGGCTAGCGGGAAGTCCTACAATGAGCAGTTCTTC.

This clone is a singleton in its sample. The chain uses TRBV5-4 and TRBJ2-2, with 10 nucleotides matching TRBD2. The CDR3 has 16 amino acids. The ends lost 2 bases at V and 6 bases at J; junction bases unmatched: 7. The germline gives CDR1 SGHNT, CDR2 YYREEE (reference sequence). CDR3 bases: TGTGCCAGCAGCTTAAAGCGGGAGGGCCAGTCCGGGGAGCTGTTTTTT. Amino acid sequence: CASSLKREGQSGELFF.

The V and J genes are TRBV19 and TRBJ2-1; D is unresolved. Trimming stripped 5 bases from V and 0 bases from J, with 17 bases between. The CDR3 length is 17 residues. Germline CDR1 and CDR2: LNHDA and SQIVND (reference sequence). The CDR3 reads CASSRGALRFSYNEQFF. In nucleotides, the CDR3 is TGTGCCAGTAGTCGTGGCGCACTACGTTTCTCCTACAATGAGCAGTTCTTC.

This chain connects TRBV10-3 to TRBJ1-6, with 7 bases lining up with TRBD1. The CDR3 totals 16 residues. Germline V gene sequence: CDR1 ENHRY, CDR2 SYGVKD. Trimming cost V 5 bases and J 5 bases; bases outside gene matches: 9. CDR3 protein: CAISLHGTADNSPLHF. The DNA of the CDR3 is TGTGCCATCAGTCTGCACGGGACAGCGGATAATTCACCCCTCCACTTT.

V gene TRBV3-1 (or the pseudogene TRBV3-2) combines with J gene TRBJ1-1; perhaps TRBD1 as D (6 bases). V shed 1 base and J shed 3 bases, with 9 bases lying between them. Germline lookup yields CDR1 LGHDT and CDR2 YNNKEL (reference sequence). This CDR3 comprises 14 residues. The CDR3 protein is CASSQVQGYTEAFF. The DNA for the CDR3 is TGTGCCAGCAGCCAAGTTCAGGGGTACACTGAAGCTTTCTTT.

This chain links TRBV6-5 with TRBJ2-7; TRBD1 matches 11 bases. The V segment lost 4 bases and the J segment 5 bases; nucleotides outside the gene matches: 7. The V gene's germline CDR1 is MNHEY and CDR2 SVGAGI. The CDR3 is 15 amino acids. CDR3 DNA: TGTGCCAGCAGTTCTCCGGGACAGGGGGGCAACGAGCAGTACTTC. Its translation: CASSSPGQGGNEQYF.

The genes are TRBV5-6 and TRBJ1-1, with D possibly TRBD1 on 5 matching bases. This CDR3 region has 14 residues. The V end was cut by 4 bases, the J end by 1 base, with 11 bases between. Germline loops: CDR1 SGHDT, CDR2 YYEEEE. For the CDR3, the DNA is TGTGCCAGCAGCCCGCCCGACAGGAACACTGAAGCTTTCTTT. This translates into CASSPPDRNTEAFF.

The chain joins TRBV28 to TRBJ1-2; D call uncertain. Germline CDR1 reads MDHEN; CDR2 reads SYDVKM. With 8 bases removed from V and 0 bases from J, the gap between germline ends came to 10 bases. The CDR3 spans 13 residues. The CDR3 DNA reads as TGTGCCAGCGAACAGAGCTCTAACTATGGCTACACCTTC. This gives the protein CASEQSSNYGYTF.